The 12 T cell receptor beta chains below come from one sample, sequenced in a study of identical twins. TCRdb fed the 5' RACE reads into MiXCR, producing one record per CDR3 protein. This table has about 470,000 distinct CDR3 sequences, around 24% appearing once. The same sample was also studied in work on T cells expressing NK-cell markers.

Specimen: CD4+ T cells sorted from blood. The receptors shown here come from a woman under 30 in good health.

This clonotype was found a few times. V gene TRBV5-1 combines with J gene TRBJ2-6; no clear D. CDR1 is SGHRS and CDR2 is YFSETQ in the germline V gene. The CDR3 runs 15 residues. V was cut by 1 base and J by 4 bases, with 9 bases left in between. The CDR3 protein is CASSLRQSGANVLTF. The CDR3 DNA reads as TGCGCCAGCAGCTTGAGGCAGTCCGGGGCCAACGTCCTGACTTTC. The whole variable domain, remainder taken from reference TRBV5-1 and TRBJ2-6, is KAGVTQTPRYLIKTRGQQVTLSCSPISGHRSVSWYQQTPGQGLQFLFEYFSETQRNKGNFPGRFSGRQFSNSRSEMNVSTLELGDSALYLCASSLRQSGANVLTFGAGSRLTVL.

The chain has TRBV7-2 and TRBJ1-1; D gene unclear. The V and J ends lost 3 bases and 6 bases respectively, with 11 bases between them. The CDR3 consists of 13 residues. The germline CDR1 and CDR2 sequences are SGHTA and FQGNSA. CDR3: CASSFRMTAEAFF. CDR3 bases: TGTGCCAGCAGCTTCAGGATGACGGCTGAAGCTTTCTTT.

The chain is built from TRBV20-1 and TRBJ1-5; TRBD1 is a possible D gene (6 bases). Germline CDR1 reads DFQATT; CDR2 reads SNEGSKA (reference sequence). The V gene lost 5 bases and the J gene lost 0 bases, with 8 bases spanning the gap. The CDR3 runs 13 residues. CDR3 protein: CSAGGVSNQPQHF. The CDR3 DNA reads TGCAGTGCTGGGGGCGTTAGCAATCAGCCCCAGCATTTT.

This sequence joins TRBV20-1 and TRBJ2-7; weak D call: TRBD2 (6 bases). Trimming pared 5 bases from V and 5 bases from J, leaving 16 bases between. Germline V gene lookup returns CDR1 DFQATT and CDR2 SNEGSKA (reference sequence). CDR3 size: 13 residues. CDR3: CSAATGSIHEQYF. In DNA form, the CDR3 reads TGCAGTGCTGCAACCGGGAGCATCCACGAGCAGTACTTC.

This chain joins TRBV4-3 and TRBJ1-1; TRBD1 aligns across 8 bases. V lost 6 bases, J lost 5 bases, and 8 bases stayed unmatched. Germline CDR1 reads LGHNA; CDR2 reads YSLEER. The CDR3 totals 14 residues. For the CDR3, the DNA is TGCGCCAGCAGACCCGGACAGGGTTTTACTGAAGCTTTCTTT. Translation: CASRPGQGFTEAFF.

A single count supports this clonotype. The chain has TRBV7-9 and TRBJ2-2, with TRBD2 matching 8 bases. The V segment lost 11 bases and the J segment 3 bases; nucleotides outside the gene matches: 5. The CDR3 loop spans 13 amino acids. From germline, CDR1 is SEHNR and CDR2 FQNEAQ (reference sequence). CDR3 in amino acids: CASGGAYTGELFF. CDR3 DNA sequence: TGTGCCTCGGGAGGGGCGTACACCGGGGAGCTGTTTTTT. Full variable domain (rest looked up from reference TRBV7-9 and TRBJ2-2): DTGVSQNPRHKITKRGQNVTFRCDPISEHNRLYWYRQTLGQGPEFLTYFQNEAQLEKSRLLSDRFSAERPKGSFSTLEIQRTEQGDSAMYLCASGGAYTGELFFGEGSRLTVL.

This clonotype was picked up a small number of times. The rearrangement uses TRBV5-1 and TRBJ2-3; no reliable D call. V was trimmed by 0 bases and J by 5 bases, leaving 10 bases between them. This CDR3 is 14 amino acids long. Germline CDR1 SGHRS, CDR2 YFSETQ. CDR3 coding DNA: TGCGCCAGCAGCTTGGAGCGCGGCCTAGATACGCAGTATTTT. Its translation: CASSLERGLDTQYF.

This clonotype was observed a handful of times. The CDR3 bases are TGCGCCAGCAGCTTGGAGGCAGGGGTTAATCAGCCCCAGCATTTT. It encodes CASSLEAGVNQPQHF. The chain combines TRBV5-1 with TRBJ1-5, with a weak D call TRBD1 (6 bases). Germline loops: CDR1 SGHRS, CDR2 YFSETQ. The CDR3 consists of 15 residues. Trimming took off 0 bases at V and 4 bases at J, with 11 bases between the two ends.

This clonotype was seen only a few times. The J gene is TRBJ2-5, the V gene TRBV3-1, with 12 bases matching TRBD2. Losses at the gene ends were 5 bases for V and 5 bases for J; bases not matched to a gene: 3. CDR3 size: 14 residues. Per germline, CDR1 LGHDT and CDR2 YNNKEL (reference sequence). The CDR3 region has the DNA TGTGCCAGCAGCTGGACTAGCGGGGACGAGACCCAGTACTTC. It codes for CASSWTSGDETQYF.

V is TRBV6-1 and J is TRBJ2-4, with D hard to call. Between the trimmed V and J ends, which lost 6 bases and 4 bases, there was a span of 10 bases. Germline V gives CDR1 MNHNS, CDR2 SASEGT. This CDR3 region has 13 residues. The chain's CDR3 is CASRPTNKNIQYF. The CDR3, as DNA: TGTGCCAGCAGGCCTACCAATAAAAACATTCAGTACTTC.

In its sample, this clonotype was seen once. The genes are TRBV15 and TRBJ2-3; D gene unclear. Trimming left V 0 bases short and J 5 bases short, with 6 bases between. Looked up from germline, CDR1 is LNHNV and CDR2 is YYDKDF (reference sequence). CDR3 length: 13 amino acids. This CDR3 is CATSRDWQDTQYF. The CDR3 nucleotides read TGTGCCACCAGCAGAGATTGGCAAGATACGCAGTATTTT.

This clonotype was counted only a few times. The chain carries TRBV5-6 and TRBJ1-6, with no clear D. There are 14 residues in the CDR3. V lost 10 bases and J lost 7, with 18 bases in between. Germline loops: CDR1 SGHDT, CDR2 YYEEEE. CDR3 loop: CAGTAWARNSPLHF. The CDR3 bases are TGTGCCGGAACAGCGTGGGCCAGGAATTCACCCCTCCACTTT.